Presented here are 12 T cell receptor beta chains from one specimen sequenced in a study of sequential checkpoint blockade in melanoma. Stated treatment: randomized to nivolumab then ipilimumab (arm A) or the reverse (arm B). Using immunoSEQ multiplex PCR, the repertoire was profiled, and TCRdb retains in-frame clones only, with some absent. Of some 20,000 clones in the sample, 50% to 65% were seen once. Sequenced here: CD8+ T cells sorted from blood (inferred from file names), sampled from a patient given nivolumab and ipilimumab in sequence. The receptor source for this set is a human donor with melanoma.

The chain recombines TRBV19 with TRBJ2-1, with 7 bases identical to TRBD2. This CDR3 spans 15 amino acids. Germline V gene data show CDR1 as LNHDA and CDR2 as SQIVND (reference sequence). Germline trimming cut 5 bases from V and 0 bases from J; bases unmatched to any gene: 4. The CDR3 sequence is CASSASGNSYNEQFF. The CDR3 DNA sequence: TGTGCCAGTAGTGCCAGCGGGAACTCCTACAATGAGCAGTTCTTC. The whole variable domain, filled in from reference TRBV19 and TRBJ2-1, reads DGGITQSPKYLFRKEGQNVTLSCEQNLNHDAMYWYRQDPGQGLRLIYYSQIVNDFQKGDIAEGYSVSREKKESFPLTVTSAQKNPTAFYLCASSASGNSYNEQFFGPGTRLTVL.

The chain links TRBV19 to TRBJ2-7; 7 positions match TRBD2. V gave up 8 bases and J gave up 5 bases; unmatched junction bases: 9. In germline, CDR1 is LNHDA, CDR2 SQIVND (reference sequence). The CDR3 loop spans 13 amino acids. The CDR3 sequence: CASAWTRAHEQYF. The CDR3 DNA follows: TGTGCCAGTGCGTGGACTAGGGCCCACGAGCAGTACTTC.

DNA of the CDR3: TGTGCCAGCAGCTCAGACAGGGTATACAATGAGCAGTTCTTC. Its protein product is CASSSDRVYNEQFF. This chain uses TRBV7-9 with TRBJ2-1, with 7 nucleotides matching TRBD1. The germline V gene has CDR1 SEHNR and CDR2 FQNEAQ (reference sequence). J was trimmed by 4 bases and V by 4 bases; bases with no gene match: 4. This CDR3 contains 14 residues.

J is TRBJ2-3 and V is TRBV13, with 11 bases aligning to TRBD2. The trim removed 7 bases at V and 4 bases at J, leaving 4 bases unmatched. CDR1 is PRHDT and CDR2 is FYEKMQ in the germline V gene (reference sequence). This CDR3 comprises 14 residues. CDR3 region: CASTSSGRSDTQYF. The DNA of the CDR3 is TGTGCCAGCACGTCTAGCGGGAGGTCAGATACGCAGTATTTT.

V gene TRBV7-6 combines with J gene TRBJ2-1, with a weak D call TRBD1 (5 bases). Germline CDR1 reads SGHVS; CDR2 reads FNYEAQ. Trimming removed 5 bases at V and 4 bases at J, with 15 bases between. The CDR3 consists of 15 residues. CDR3: CASSLTGGVYNEQFF. The CDR3, as DNA: TGTGCCAGCAGCCTCACAGGCGGAGTTTACAATGAGCAGTTCTTC.

This clone turned up a few times. The CDR3 is CASSPSPGGSFDEQFF. CDR3 coding DNA: TGTGCCAGCAGCCCTTCTCCTGGCGGGAGTTTCGATGAGCAGTTCTTC. The chain couples TRBV7-8 to TRBJ2-1; 7 bases match TRBD2. Losses at the gene ends were 5 bases for V and 8 bases for J; bases not matched to a gene: 15. The CDR3 contains 16 residues. Germline CDR1 and CDR2: SGHVS and FQNEAQ. Full variable domain (outside the CDR3, taken from reference TRBV7-8 and TRBJ2-1): GAGVSQSPRYKVAKRGQDVALRCDPISGHVSLFWYQQALGQGPEFLTYFQNEAQLDKSGLPSDRFFAERPEGSVSTLKIQRTQQEDSAVYLCASSPSPGGSFDEQFFGPGTRLTVL.

The genes are TRBV7-9 and TRBJ2-7, with 10 bases identical to TRBD2. Germline V gene sequence: CDR1 SEHNR, CDR2 FQNEAQ (reference sequence). J gave up 4 bases and V 3 bases, and 18 bases lay outside the gene matches. The CDR3 spans 19 residues. CDR3 sequence (DNA): TGTGCCAGCAGCTTCACGGTCGAGCAGGCTAGCGGGAGAGGGTACGAGCAGTACTTC. This codes for CASSFTVEQASGRGYEQYF.

The rearrangement links TRBV6-1 to TRBJ2-1; 8 bases are a match to TRBD1. The V gene end was trimmed by 1 base and the J gene end by 7 bases; junction bases not matched to a gene: 12. The CDR3 contains 17 residues. CDR1 is MNHNS, CDR2 SASEGT, per germline. The CDR3 loop is CASSEGLRDRLLNEQFF. The DNA of the CDR3 is TGTGCCAGCAGTGAAGGTCTTCGGGACAGGCTGCTTAATGAGCAGTTCTTC.

This chain connects TRBV6-5 to TRBJ2-7; D might be TRBD1 (5 bases). The germline V gene encodes CDR1 MNHEY and CDR2 SVGAGI. This CDR3 has 13 amino acids. Trimming stripped 6 bases from V and 4 bases from J, with 13 bases between. CDR3 coding DNA: TGTGCCAGCAGCCCCAGGGAAGGGTACGAGCAGTACTTC. Translated, it gives CASSPREGYEQYF.

A few counts support this clone. V and J are TRBV29-1 and TRBJ2-7; TRBD1 aligns across 10 bases. This CDR3 is built from 16 residues. Germline CDR1 and CDR2: SQVTM and ANQGSEA. The J segment lost 0 bases and the V segment lost 1 base, leaving 6 bases of the junction unmatched. The CDR3 DNA sequence: TGCAGCGTTGAAGTCCCCGGGACAGGGGCCTCCTACGAGCAGTACTTC. It is translated as CSVEVPGTGASYEQYF.

This rearrangement joins TRBV2 to TRBJ1-2, with D maybe TRBD1 (5 bases). Trimming pared 3 bases from V and 4 bases from J, leaving 15 bases between. This CDR3 has 15 residues. The V gene's germline CDR1 is SNHLY and CDR2 FYNNEI. The CDR3 protein is CASSEILGDLYGYTF. In nucleotides, the CDR3 is TGTGCCAGCAGTGAGATCTTAGGGGATCTCTATGGCTACACCTTC.

The genes are TRBV7-7 and TRBJ2-1; D is ambiguous. Trimming shortened V by 1 base and J by 1 base, and 8 bases separated the two germline ends. CDR1 and CDR2 (germline): SSHAT, FNYEAQ (reference sequence). This CDR3 spans 15 amino acids. CDR3 DNA sequence: TGTGCCAGCAGCTTAGACCCCTATTCCTACAATGAGCAGTTCTTC. It encodes CASSLDPYSYNEQFF.